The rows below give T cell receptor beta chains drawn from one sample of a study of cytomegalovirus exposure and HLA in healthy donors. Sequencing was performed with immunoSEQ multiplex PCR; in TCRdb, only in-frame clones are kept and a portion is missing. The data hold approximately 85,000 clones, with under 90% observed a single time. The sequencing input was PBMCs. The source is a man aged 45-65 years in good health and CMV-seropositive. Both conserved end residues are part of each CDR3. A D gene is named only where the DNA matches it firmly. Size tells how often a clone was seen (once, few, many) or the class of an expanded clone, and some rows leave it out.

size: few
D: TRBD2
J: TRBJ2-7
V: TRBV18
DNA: TGTGCCAGCTCACTGGGACTAGCGGGATACTCCTACGAGCAGTACTTC
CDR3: CASSLGLAGYSYEQYF

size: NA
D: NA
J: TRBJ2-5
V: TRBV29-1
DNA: TGCAGCGTTTCTATTGAGACCCAGTACTTC
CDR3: CSVSIETQYF

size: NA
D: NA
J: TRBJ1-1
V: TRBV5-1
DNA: TGCGCCAGCAGCCCATTAGGGCAGGGGAACACTGAAGCTTTCTTT
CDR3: CASSPLGQGNTEAFF

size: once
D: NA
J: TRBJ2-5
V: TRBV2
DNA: TGTGCCAGCAGTGAACCCGGGGTACAAGAGACCCAGTACTTC
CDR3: CASSEPGVQETQYF

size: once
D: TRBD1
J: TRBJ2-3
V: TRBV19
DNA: TGTGCCAGTGATGGGAGACAGGGGGCGAGAAAAGATACGCAGTATTTT
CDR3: CASDGRQGARKDTQYF

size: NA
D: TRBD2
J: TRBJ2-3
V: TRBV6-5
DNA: TGTGCCACATGGACTAGCGGGAGAGTCCCAGATACGCAGTATTTT
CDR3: CATWTSGRVPDTQYF

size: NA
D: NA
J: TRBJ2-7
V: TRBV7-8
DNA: TGTGCCAGCAGCTCGTCCGTCTCTGATAGCGGTGAATACGAGCAGTACTTC
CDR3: CASSSSVSDSGEYEQYF

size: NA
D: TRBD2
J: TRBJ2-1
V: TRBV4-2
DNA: TGTGCCAGCAGCCAAACGACTAGCGGTTTTATGGATGAGCAGTTCTTC
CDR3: CASSQTTSGFMDEQFF

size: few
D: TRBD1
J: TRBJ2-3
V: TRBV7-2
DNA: TGTGCCAGCAGCGCCGGGACAGGGAGTATGGATACGCAGTATTTT
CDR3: CASSAGTGSMDTQYF

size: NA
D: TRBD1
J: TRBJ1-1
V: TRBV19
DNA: TGTGCCAGTAGTATAGGAGGGGGCCGTGACACTGAAGCTTTCTTT
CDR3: CASSIGGGRDTEAFF

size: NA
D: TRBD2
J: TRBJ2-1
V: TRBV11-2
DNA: TGTGCCAGCAGCCGAAGGGTCTTTCTGGCGGGAGGGGACAATGAGCAGTTCTTC
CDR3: CASSRRVFLAGGDNEQFF

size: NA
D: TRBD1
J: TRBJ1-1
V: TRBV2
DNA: TGTGCCAGCAGCACACAGGGGGGGGGCACTGAAGCTTTCTTT
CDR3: CASSTQGGGTEAFF

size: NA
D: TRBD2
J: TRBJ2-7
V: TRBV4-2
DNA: TGTGCCAGCAGCCAAGCCTCGTGTTTTAGCGGGCCTCTCTACGAGCAGTACTTC
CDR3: CASSQASCFSGPLYEQYF

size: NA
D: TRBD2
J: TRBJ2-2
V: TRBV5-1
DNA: TGCGCCAGCAGCGTGGGACTAGCGGGAGGGCCCGGGGAGCTGTTTTTT
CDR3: CASSVGLAGGPGELFF

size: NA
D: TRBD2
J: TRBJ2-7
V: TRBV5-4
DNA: TGTGCCAGCAGCTCCCGGGCAGGGCGGGAGGGCCTCGAGCAGTACTTC
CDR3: CASSSRAGREGLEQYF

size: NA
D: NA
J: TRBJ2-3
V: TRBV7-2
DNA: TGTGCCAGCAGCTACTCCGGGGGCACAGATACGCAGTATTTT
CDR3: CASSYSGGTDTQYF

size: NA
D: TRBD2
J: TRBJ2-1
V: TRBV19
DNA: TGTGCCAGTAGTACGGTAGCGGGAGGGCCCGGGGGCGAGCAGTTCTTC
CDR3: CASSTVAGGPGGEQFF

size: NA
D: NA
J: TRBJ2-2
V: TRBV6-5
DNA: TGTGCCAGCAGTTACCGACTAGACGTCGGGGAGCTGTTTTTT
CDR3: CASSYRLDVGELFF

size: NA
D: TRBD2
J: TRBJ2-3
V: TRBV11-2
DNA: TGTGCCAGCAGCTTAAGGCCTAGCGGGAGGGCAGATACGCAGTATTTT
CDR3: CASSLRPSGRADTQYF

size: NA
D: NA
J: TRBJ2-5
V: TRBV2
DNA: TGTGCCAGCCGAGGGATCCAAGAGACCCAGTACTTC
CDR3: CASRGIQETQYF

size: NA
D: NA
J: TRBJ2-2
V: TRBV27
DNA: TGTGCCAGCAGTTCCCTCTCAGGTCTACCGAACACCGGGGAGCTGTTTTTT
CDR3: CASSSLSGLPNTGELFF

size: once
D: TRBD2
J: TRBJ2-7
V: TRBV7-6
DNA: TGTGCCAGCAGCTTGGGGGGACTAGCGGGAGACTACGAGCAGTACTTC
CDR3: CASSLGGLAGDYEQYF

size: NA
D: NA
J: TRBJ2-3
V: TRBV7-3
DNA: TGTGCCAGCAGCTCAGACACTCGGGATACGCAGTATTTT
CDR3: CASSSDTRDTQYF

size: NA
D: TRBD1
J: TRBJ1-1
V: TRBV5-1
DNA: TGCGCCAGCAGCTCAAACAGGGGGTTGAACACTGAAGCTTTCTTT
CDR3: CASSSNRGLNTEAFF

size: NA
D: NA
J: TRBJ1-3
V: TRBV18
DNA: TGTGCCAGCTCAACCGACCGGAGCTCTGGAAACACCATATATTTT
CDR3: CASSTDRSSGNTIYF

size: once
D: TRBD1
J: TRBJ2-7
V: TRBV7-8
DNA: TGTGCCAGCAGCCCATATACCGGGACAGGGAACTACGAGCAGTACTTC
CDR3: CASSPYTGTGNYEQYF

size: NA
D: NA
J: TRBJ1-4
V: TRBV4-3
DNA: TGCGCCAGCAGGGGGCAGGGTGAAAAACTGTTTTTT
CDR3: CASRGQGEKLFF

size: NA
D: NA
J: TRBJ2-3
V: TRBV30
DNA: TGTGCCTGGAGCATTAGCAGTCATACGCAGTATTTT
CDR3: CAWSISSHTQYF

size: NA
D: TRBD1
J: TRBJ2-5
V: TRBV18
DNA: TGTGCCAGCTCAAACACAGGGGAGGAGACCCAGTACTTC
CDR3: CASSNTGEETQYF

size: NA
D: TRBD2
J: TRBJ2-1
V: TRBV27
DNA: TGTGCCAGCAGTCAGCTGCCGGGACTAGCGGGAGTGACGGAGCAGTTCTTC
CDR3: CASSQLPGLAGVTEQFF

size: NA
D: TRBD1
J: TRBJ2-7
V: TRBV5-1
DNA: TGCGCCAGCAGCTCCGGGACAGGAGCCTACGAGCAGTACTTC
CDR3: CASSSGTGAYEQYF

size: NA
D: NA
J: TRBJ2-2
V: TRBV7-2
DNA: TGTGCCAGCAGCTTAACAGGGAACACCGGGGAGCTGTTTTTT
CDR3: CASSLTGNTGELFF

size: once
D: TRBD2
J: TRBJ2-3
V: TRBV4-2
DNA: TGTGCCAGCAGCCAAGATCTAGCGGGAGTCGGTACAGATACGCAGTATTTT
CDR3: CASSQDLAGVGTDTQYF

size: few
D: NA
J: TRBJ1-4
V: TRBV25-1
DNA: TGTGCCAGCAGTGATCCTGTTAATAATGAAAAACTGTTTTTT
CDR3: CASSDPVNNEKLFF

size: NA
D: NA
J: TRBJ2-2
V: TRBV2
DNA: TGTGCCAGCAGTGGAGCCGGGGAGCTGTTTTTT
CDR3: CASSGAGELFF

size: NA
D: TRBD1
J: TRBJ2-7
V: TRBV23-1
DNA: TGCGCCAGCACGAGACAGGGGGGAGCCTACGAGCAGTACTTC
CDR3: CASTRQGGAYEQYF

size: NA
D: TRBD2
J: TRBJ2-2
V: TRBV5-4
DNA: TGTGCCAGCAGCCCGTTAGCGGGAGTATACGGGGAGCTGTTTTTT
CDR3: CASSPLAGVYGELFF

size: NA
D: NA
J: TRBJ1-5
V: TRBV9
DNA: TGTGCCAGCAGCGAGGCAGGGGAAGGTCAGCCCCAGCATTTT
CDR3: CASSEAGEGQPQHF

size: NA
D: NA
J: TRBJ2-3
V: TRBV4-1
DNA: TGCGCCAGCAGCCAAGATCCGGGACTGTTGCCAGATACGCAGTATTTT
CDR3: CASSQDPGLLPDTQYF

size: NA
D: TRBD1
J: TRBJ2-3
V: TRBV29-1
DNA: TGCAGCGTTGAAGATAGGAAGGGACAGGGTCCAGATACGCAGTATTTT
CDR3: CSVEDRKGQGPDTQYF

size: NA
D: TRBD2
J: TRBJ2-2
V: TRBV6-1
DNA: TGTGCCAGCGGAAGGACTAGCGGGAGTGGCGGGGAGCTGTTTTTT
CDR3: CASGRTSGSGGELFF

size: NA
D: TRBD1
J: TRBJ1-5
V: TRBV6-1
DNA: TGTGCCAGCTCCGGGACAGGGAAAGGGCAGCCCCAGCATTTT
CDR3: CASSGTGKGQPQHF

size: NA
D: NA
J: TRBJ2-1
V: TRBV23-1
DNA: TGCGCCAGCAGTCAATCGGGGCGGAGCTCCTACAATGAGCAGTTCTTC
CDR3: CASSQSGRSSYNEQFF

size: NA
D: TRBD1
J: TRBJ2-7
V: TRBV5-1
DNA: TGCGCCAGCAGCTTGAGGACAGGGGGCGCTTCTTACGAGCAGTACTTC
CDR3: CASSLRTGGASYEQYF

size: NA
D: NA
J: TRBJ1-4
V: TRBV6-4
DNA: TGTGCCAGCGAGGAAGAACTGTTTTTT
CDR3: CASEEELFF